Sequencing of this TCR beta chain was carried out in a study of OX40 agonist ivuxolimab in advanced cancers. Across the whole study: Allowance was made for prior anti-PD-1, anti-PD-L1 or anti-CTLA-4 therapy, and 40% had some. Findings and caveats of the study: In the 0.1 to 3.0 mg/kg range, CD4+ and CD8+ blood T cells had expanded clonally by week 6.

Patients had blood sampled at baseline and again on cycle 4 day 1 and cycle 7 day 1. Clones were read by immunoSEQ multiplex PCR, and TCRdb kept only the in-frame ones, dropping some. This sample has fewer than 120,000 clones, with roughly nine tenths found just once. Regarding this clone: Its antigen is undetermined.

The clonotype was recovered from an adult with an advanced solid tumor such as melanoma, head and neck, liver or kidney cancer. The specimen was CD4+ or CD8+ T cells sorted from blood, collected in a trial of the OX40 agonist ivuxolimab.

CDR3: CASSLRGSKAFF. In nucleotides, the CDR3 is TGTGCCAGCAGCCTACGTGGCTCGAAAGCTTTCTTT. The rearrangement uses TRBV27 and TRBJ1-1; no firm D call. Germline CDR1 and CDR2: MNHEY and SMNVEV (reference sequence). The CDR3 is made up of 12 amino acids. V gave up 6 bases and J gave up 9 bases, with 14 bases separating them.